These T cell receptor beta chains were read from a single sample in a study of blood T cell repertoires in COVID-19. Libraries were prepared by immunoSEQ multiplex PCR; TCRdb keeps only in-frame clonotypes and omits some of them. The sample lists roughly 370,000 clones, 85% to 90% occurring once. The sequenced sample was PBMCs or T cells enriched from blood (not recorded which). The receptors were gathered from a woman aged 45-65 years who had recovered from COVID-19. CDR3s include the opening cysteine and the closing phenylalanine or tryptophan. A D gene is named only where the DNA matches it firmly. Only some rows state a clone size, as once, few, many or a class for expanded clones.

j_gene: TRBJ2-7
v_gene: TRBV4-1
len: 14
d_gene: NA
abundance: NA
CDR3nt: TGCGCCAGCAGCCAAGGAAGCGCAATTAACGAGCAGTACTTC
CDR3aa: CASSQGSAINEQYF

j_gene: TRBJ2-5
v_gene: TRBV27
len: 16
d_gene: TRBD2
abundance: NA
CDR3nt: TGTGCCAGCAGTTACGATCAGCGGGGGAACCAAGAGACCCAGTACTTC
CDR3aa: CASSYDQRGNQETQYF

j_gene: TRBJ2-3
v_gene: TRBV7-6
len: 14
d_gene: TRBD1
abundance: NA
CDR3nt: TGTGCCAGCAGCTTTAGAGGGGGCGCAGATACGCAGTATTTT
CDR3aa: CASSFRGGADTQYF

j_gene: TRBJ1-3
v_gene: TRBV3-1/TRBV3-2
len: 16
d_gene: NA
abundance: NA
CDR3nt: TGTGCCAGCAGCCAAGCCGAGATAGTGTCTGGAAACACCATATATTTT
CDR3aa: CASSQAEIVSGNTIYF

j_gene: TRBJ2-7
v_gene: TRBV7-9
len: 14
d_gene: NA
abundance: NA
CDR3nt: TGTGCCAGCAGCTTGGTAACAGGGTTCAACGAGCAGTACTTC
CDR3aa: CASSLVTGFNEQYF

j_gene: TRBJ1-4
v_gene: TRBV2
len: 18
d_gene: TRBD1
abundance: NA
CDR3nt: TGTGCCAGCAGTGCCATGACAGGGGGAAAGTTGTTTGGTGAAAAACTGTTTTTT
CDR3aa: CASSAMTGGKLFGEKLFF

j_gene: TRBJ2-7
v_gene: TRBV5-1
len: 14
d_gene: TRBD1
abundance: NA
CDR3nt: TGCGCCAGCAGCCCCGACAGGGGGCTCTACGAGCAGTACTTC
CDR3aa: CASSPDRGLYEQYF

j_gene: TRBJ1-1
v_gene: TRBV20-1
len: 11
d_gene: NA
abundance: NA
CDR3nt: TGCAGTGCTAGAATCAAGCGGGAAGCTTTCTTT
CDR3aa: CSARIKREAFF

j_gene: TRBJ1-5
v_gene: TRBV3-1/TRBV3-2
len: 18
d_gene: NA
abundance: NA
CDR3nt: TGTGCCAGCAGCCAAGGGGGGCACGGGTTTTATCGGAATCAGCCCCAGCATTTT
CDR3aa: CASSQGGHGFYRNQPQHF

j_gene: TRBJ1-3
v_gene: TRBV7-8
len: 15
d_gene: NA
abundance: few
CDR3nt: TGTGCCAGCAGCGACTCGCTTGGGTCCGGAAACACCATATATTTT
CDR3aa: CASSDSLGSGNTIYF

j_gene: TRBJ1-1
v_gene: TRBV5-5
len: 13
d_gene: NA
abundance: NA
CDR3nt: TGTGCCAGCAGCTTGGAGACTTACACTGAAGCTTTCTTT
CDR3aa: CASSLETYTEAFF

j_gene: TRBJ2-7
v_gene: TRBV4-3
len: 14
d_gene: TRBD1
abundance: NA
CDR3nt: TGCGCCAGCAGCGGGGACAGGGGGCGATTGGAGCAGTACTTC
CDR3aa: CASSGDRGRLEQYF

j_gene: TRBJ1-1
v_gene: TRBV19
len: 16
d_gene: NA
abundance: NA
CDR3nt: TGTGCCAGTAGTCGATCCCTACAGACCTTGAACACTGAAGCTTTCTTT
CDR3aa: CASSRSLQTLNTEAFF

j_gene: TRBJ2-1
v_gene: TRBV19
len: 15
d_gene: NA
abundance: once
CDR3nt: TGTGCCAGTAGTATAGACAGGGCGGCCTACAATGAGCAGTTCTTC
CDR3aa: CASSIDRAAYNEQFF

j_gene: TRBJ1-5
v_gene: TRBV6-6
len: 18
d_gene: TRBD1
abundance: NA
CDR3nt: TGTGCCAGCAAACGATCCGGGACAGAAGGATATAGCAATCAGCCCCAGCATTTT
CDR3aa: CASKRSGTEGYSNQPQHF

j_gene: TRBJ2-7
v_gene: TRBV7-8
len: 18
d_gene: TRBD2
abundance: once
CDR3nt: TGTGCCAGCAGCTTAGAGGGACTAGCGGGGGGATCCTCCTACGAGCAGTACTTC
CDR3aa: CASSLEGLAGGSSYEQYF

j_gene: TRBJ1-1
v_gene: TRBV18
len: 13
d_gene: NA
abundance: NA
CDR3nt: TGTGCCAGCTCAAGCACAGAGAACACTGAAGCTTTCTTT
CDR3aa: CASSSTENTEAFF

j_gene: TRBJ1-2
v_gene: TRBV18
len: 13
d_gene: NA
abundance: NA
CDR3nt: TGTGCCAGCTCAGATGCAGGGGACTATGGCTACACCTTC
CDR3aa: CASSDAGDYGYTF

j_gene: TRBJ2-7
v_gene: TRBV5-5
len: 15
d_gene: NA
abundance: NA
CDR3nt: TGTGCCAGCAGCTTGGATGTGATTTCAGCCTACGAGCAGTACTTC
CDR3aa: CASSLDVISAYEQYF

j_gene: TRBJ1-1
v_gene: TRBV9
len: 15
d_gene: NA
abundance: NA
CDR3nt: TGTGCCAGCAGCGTAGCCGTCAACAGTAACACTGAAGCTTTCTTT
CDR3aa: CASSVAVNSNTEAFF

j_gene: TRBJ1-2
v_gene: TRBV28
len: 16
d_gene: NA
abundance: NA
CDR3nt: TGTGCCAGCAGCACTAATCAACGCCGAGGGGGTAATGGCTACACCTTC
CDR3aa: CASSTNQRRGGNGYTF

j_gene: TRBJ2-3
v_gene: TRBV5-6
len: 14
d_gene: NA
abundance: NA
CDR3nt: TGTGCCAGCAGCTTAGGGCGGGGCGCAGATACGCAGTATTTT
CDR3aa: CASSLGRGADTQYF

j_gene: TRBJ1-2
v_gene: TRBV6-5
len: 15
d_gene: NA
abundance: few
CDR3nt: TGTGCCAGCAACTTAGATCCTTTTTCTAACTATGGCTACACCTTC
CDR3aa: CASNLDPFSNYGYTF

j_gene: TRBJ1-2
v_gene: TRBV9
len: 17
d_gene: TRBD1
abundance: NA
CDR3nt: TGTGCCAGCAGCAAAGACGACCGGACAGGCGGGAACTATGGCTACACCTTC
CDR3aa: CASSKDDRTGGNYGYTF

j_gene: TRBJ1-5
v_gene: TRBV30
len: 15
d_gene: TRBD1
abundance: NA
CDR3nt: TGTGCCTGGAGTACGGGACAGGGGGCCGGGCAGCCCCAGCATTTT
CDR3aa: CAWSTGQGAGQPQHF

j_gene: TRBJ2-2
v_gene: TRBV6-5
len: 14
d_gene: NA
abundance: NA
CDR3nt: TGTGCCAGCAGTTACTCTGACAGAACCGGGGAGCTGTTTTTT
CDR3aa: CASSYSDRTGELFF

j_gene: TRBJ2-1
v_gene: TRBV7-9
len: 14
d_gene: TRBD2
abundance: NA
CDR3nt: TGTGCCAGCGCTAGCGGGGGCCCAAACAATGAGCAGTTCTTC
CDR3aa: CASASGGPNNEQFF

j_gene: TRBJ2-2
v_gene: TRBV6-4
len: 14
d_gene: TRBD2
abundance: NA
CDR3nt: TGTGCCAGCAGTGATCTAGCGGGGGCCGGGGAGCTGTTTTTT
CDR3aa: CASSDLAGAGELFF